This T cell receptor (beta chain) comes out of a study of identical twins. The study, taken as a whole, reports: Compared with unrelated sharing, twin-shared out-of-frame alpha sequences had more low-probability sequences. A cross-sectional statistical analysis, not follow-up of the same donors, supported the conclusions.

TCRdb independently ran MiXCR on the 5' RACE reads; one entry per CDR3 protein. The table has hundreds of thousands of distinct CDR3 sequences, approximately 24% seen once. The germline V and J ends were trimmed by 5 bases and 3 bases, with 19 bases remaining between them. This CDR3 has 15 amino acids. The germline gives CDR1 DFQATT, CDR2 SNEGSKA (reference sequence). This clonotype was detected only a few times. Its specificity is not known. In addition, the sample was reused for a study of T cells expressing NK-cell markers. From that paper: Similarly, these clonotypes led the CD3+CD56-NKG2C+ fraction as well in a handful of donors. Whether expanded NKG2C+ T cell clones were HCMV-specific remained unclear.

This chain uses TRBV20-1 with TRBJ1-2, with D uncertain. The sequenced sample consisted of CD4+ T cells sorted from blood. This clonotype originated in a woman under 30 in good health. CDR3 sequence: CSARPFKGDDYGYTF. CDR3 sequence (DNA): TGCAGTGCTCGGCCGTTCAAGGGAGATGACTATGGCTACACCTTC.